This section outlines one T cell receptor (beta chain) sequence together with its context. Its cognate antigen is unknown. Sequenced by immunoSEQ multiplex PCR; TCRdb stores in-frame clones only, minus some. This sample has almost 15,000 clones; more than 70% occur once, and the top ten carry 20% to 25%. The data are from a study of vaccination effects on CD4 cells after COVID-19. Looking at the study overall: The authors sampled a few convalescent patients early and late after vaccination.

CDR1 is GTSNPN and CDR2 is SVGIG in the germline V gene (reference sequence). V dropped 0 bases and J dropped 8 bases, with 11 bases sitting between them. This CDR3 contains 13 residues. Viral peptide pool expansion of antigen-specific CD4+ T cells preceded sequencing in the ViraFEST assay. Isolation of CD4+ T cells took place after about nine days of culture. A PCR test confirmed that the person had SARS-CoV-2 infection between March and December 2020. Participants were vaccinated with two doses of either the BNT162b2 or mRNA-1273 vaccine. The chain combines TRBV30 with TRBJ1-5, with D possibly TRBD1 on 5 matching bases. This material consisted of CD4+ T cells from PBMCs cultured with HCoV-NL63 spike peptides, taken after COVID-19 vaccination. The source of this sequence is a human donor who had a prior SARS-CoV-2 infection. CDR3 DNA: TGTGCCTGGAGTGTCGTGGGGCAGGAGCCCCAGCATTTT. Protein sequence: CAWSVVGQEPQHF.